The 5 T cell receptor beta chains below were found in one sample sequenced in a study of radiotherapy plus CTLA-4 blockade in lung cancer. Sequencing used immunoSEQ multiplex PCR; TCRdb keeps in-frame clones, though not all of them. The sample carries 85,000 to 90,000 clones, around 87% recorded once. The sequencing here drew on peripheral blood, taken from a patient treated with radiotherapy plus ipilimumab. These receptor sequences come from a human donor with non-small cell lung cancer that progressed on radiotherapy plus ipilimumab.

The V gene is TRBV5-1, the J gene TRBJ2-1; 9 bases are a match to TRBD2. J was trimmed by 4 bases and V by 4 bases; bases with no gene match: 3. The CDR3 consists of 14 residues. The germline CDR1 and CDR2 sequences are SGHRS and YFSETQ. CDR3 DNA: TGCGCCAGCAGCCCGGGACTAGCTTACAATGAGCAGTTCTTC. Translated: CASSPGLAYNEQFF.

For the CDR3, the DNA is TGTGCCAGCAGCCATAGGGGGACAGTGCTGAATGAGCAGTTCTTC. Translated, it gives CASSHRGTVLNEQFF. V usage is TRBV7-8 and J usage is TRBJ2-1; 7 bases are shared with TRBD1. The CDR3 totals 15 residues. The V gene's germline CDR1 is SGHVS and CDR2 FQNEAQ. Trimming took 5 bases from V and 7 from J; bases not matched to a gene: 11.

The chain links TRBV7-2 to TRBJ1-2; D remains ambiguous. The CDR3 has 13 amino acids. Deletions cut 6 bases from V and 5 bases from J, with 13 bases between. Per the germline V gene, CDR1 is SGHTA and CDR2 is FQGNSA. CDR3 loop: CASRKSGEYGYTF. The CDR3 DNA reads TGTGCCAGCAGGAAGTCGGGCGAGTATGGCTACACCTTC.

This chain links TRBV10-3 with TRBJ2-7; 9 positions match TRBD1. V dropped 2 bases and J dropped 2; count of bases not matched to a gene: 13. Germline V gene lookup returns CDR1 ENHRY and CDR2 SYGVKD. This CDR3 is 18 amino acids long. The CDR3 nucleotides are TGTGCCATCAGTGAGGTGGGACAGGGTGTTTCGGCTACCTACGAGCAGTACTTC. Translating gives CAISEVGQGVSATYEQYF.

This sequence joins TRBV7-8 and TRBJ2-7; D uncertain. Germline-derived CDR1 and CDR2 are SGHVS and FQNEAQ. V was shortened by 0 bases and J by 0 bases, with 9 bases between the two germline ends. The CDR3 extends over 15 amino acids. CDR3 residues: CASSLAQTSSYEQYF. In DNA, the CDR3 is TGTGCCAGCAGCTTAGCCCAGACATCCTCCTACGAGCAGTACTTC. The whole variable domain, remainder taken from reference TRBV7-8 and TRBJ2-7, is GAGVSQSPRYKVAKRGQDVALRCDPISGHVSLFWYQQALGQGPEFLTYFQNEAQLDKSGLPSDRFFAERPEGSVSTLKIQRTQQEDSAVYLCASSLAQTSSYEQYFGPGTRLTVT.